This TCR beta chain was profiled in a study of blood T cell repertoires in COVID-19 (TCRdb year 2020). General notes on the study: Collaborator samples came from the United States, Italy and Spain and covered acute and convalescent phases of COVID-19. The prospective study material was composed of cDNA or gDNA derived from T cells, B-cell-depleted T cells, or PBMCs. Where available, HLA class I and class II types were obtained from metadata supplied by the sample provider rather than from assay-based typing. The repertoires were released in a freely available public database intended as a resource for research on the immune response to SARS-CoV-2. The samples were drawn from two sources: the first 160 participants of the ongoing ImmuneRACE study, and 1,000 to 1,500 subjects contributed by 6 global collaborators. Deeply sampled blood TCRbeta repertoires from subjects exposed to, actively infected with, or recovered from COVID-19 were included in the dataset. The sample metadata nearly always contained a de-identified subject ID, COVID-19 status, age in years and sex.

In regard to this clone: Its antigen has not been determined. No base-level quality is on record; no much larger clone is a single base apart.

General findings and caveats noted by the study authors: Clinical and demographic metadata were provided uncurated, with the amount varying by source and participant.

The collaborating institutions used their own protocols to collect whole blood in K2EDTA tubes. For TCRbeta analysis, collaborators shipped samples in one of three forms: frozen whole blood, isolated PBMCs, or DNA extracted from either of those sample types. The immunoSEQ Assay, a bias-controlled multiplex PCR, was used to amplify TCRbeta CDR3 regions from genomic DNA. The authors' analysis ran thus. Within the assay, amplification of reference gene primers was used to estimate how many nucleated cells each sample contained. To quantify the absolute abundance of each unique TCRbeta CDR3 rearrangement, sequence reads were collapsed and filtered. For each sample, productive Simpson clonality was calculated as the square root of Simpson's diversity index across productive rearrangements. TCRdb holds this immuneACCESS table with in-frame rearrangements only. Some clones are missing; in checked studies, unresolved V genes explain under half, and the rest has no known cause. The V and J calls and clone size come from that table; D and trimming were worked out from the DNA. Within this sample are under 200,000 clones, with roughly nine tenths of them counted one time only. The ten top clones hold over 7% of the sample.

V trim: 5 bases; J trim: 4 bases; unmatched bases: 7. The germline V gene sets CDR1 to MDHEN and CDR2 to SYDVKM. The CDR3 runs 14 residues from the cysteine to the phenylalanine. Of the read, only the CDR3 DNA is kept; its 42 bases are in frame from base 1. The receptor chain draws on TRBV28 and TRBJ1-2; 7 central nucleotides agree with TRBD1. The sample taken for sequencing was peripheral blood. This receptor was taken from a woman at least 80 years old in a cohort sampled during active or convalescent COVID-19. The CDR3 is CASSRRRDSYGYTF. In nucleotides, the sequence is TGTGCCAGCAGTCGAAGACGGGACAGCTATGGCTACACCTTC.